Listed below are T cell receptor beta chains from one sample, sequenced in a study of blood T cell repertoires in COVID-19. The data were produced by immunoSEQ multiplex PCR, yet TCRdb's version contains in-frame clones alone and is incomplete. The table lists about 78,000 clones, about nine tenths of them singletons. The source material was peripheral blood. All receptors come from a woman aged 60-75 years with acute or convalescent COVID-19. The CDR3 runs from the conserved cysteine through the conserved F or W. The D gene is left open where the match is weak. Rows may omit the clone size; those that give it use once, few, many or a size class.

CASSSTKIQGGLGYTF | TGTGCCAGCAGCTCAACCAAGATACAGGGGGGACTTGGCTACACCTTC | TRBD1 | TRBV7-9 | . | 16 | TRBJ1-2
CASSLPLYGGATDTQYF | TGTGCCAGCAGCTTACCCCTATACGGGGGGGCGACAGATACGCAGTATTTT | TRBD2 | TRBV7-2 | . | 17 | TRBJ2-3
CASSTGNTGELFF | TGTGCCAGCAGTACAGGGAACACCGGGGAGCTGTTTTTT | . | TRBV27 | . | 13 | TRBJ2-2
CASSVGSLSDNSPLHF | TGTGCCAGCAGCGTAGGCAGCCTGAGCGATAATTCACCCCTCCACTTT | . | TRBV9 | . | 16 | TRBJ1-6
CATRQYDEQFF | TGTGCCACCAGACAATACGATGAGCAGTTCTTC | . | TRBV24-1 | once | 11 | TRBJ2-1
CASSLALGQHYEQYF | TGTGCCAGCAGCTTAGCCCTAGGACAACACTACGAGCAGTACTTC | . | TRBV11-2 | . | 15 | TRBJ2-7
CASRFGGADYGYTF | TGTGCCAGCAGGTTCGGGGGAGCCGACTATGGCTACACCTTC | . | TRBV27 | . | 14 | TRBJ1-2
CASNPLQGLGPLVKPREENTEAFF | TGTGCCAGCAACCCATTACAGGGTTTGGGGCCCTTAGTGAAACCAAGGGAAGAGAACACTGAAGCTTTCTTT | . | TRBV5-2 | once | 24 | TRBJ1-1
CASSQDVAPNTEAFF | TGCGCCAGCAGCCAAGATGTGGCTCCGAACACTGAAGCTTTCTTT | . | TRBV4-3 | . | 15 | TRBJ1-1
CASSPRTSGVEQFF | TGTGCCAGCAGCCCAAGGACTAGCGGGGTTGAGCAGTTCTTC | TRBD2 | TRBV7-9 | . | 14 | TRBJ2-1
CASRSGNTDTQYF | TGTGCCAGCAGATCCGGGAACACAGATACGCAGTATTTT | . | TRBV7-3 | . | 13 | TRBJ2-3
CATSDLTASSYNEQFF | TGTGCCACCAGTGATTTGACAGCCAGCTCCTACAATGAGCAGTTCTTC | . | TRBV24-1 | . | 16 | TRBJ2-1
CAISVGGSIYTQYF | TGTGCCATCAGTGTCGGCGGGAGTATCTATACGCAGTATTTT | TRBD2 | TRBV10-3 | . | 14 | TRBJ2-3
CASSLGGRRGDSNQPQHF | TGTGCCAGCAGCTTAGGGGGAAGGAGGGGCGATAGCAATCAGCCCCAGCATTTT | . | TRBV7-8 | . | 18 | TRBJ1-5
CASSFHRAHEQYF | TGTGCCAGCAGTTTTCACAGGGCCCACGAGCAGTACTTC | . | TRBV27 | . | 13 | TRBJ2-7
CASSLSGQGIYGYTF | TGTGCCAGCAGCTTATCCGGACAGGGGATCTATGGCTACACCTTC | TRBD1 | TRBV7-2 | . | 15 | TRBJ1-2
CASSLLDSDNSPLHF | TGTGCCAGCAGCTTGCTTGACAGCGATAATTCACCCCTCCACTTT | . | TRBV5-6 | . | 15 | TRBJ1-6
CASSLADFSGNIQYF | TGTGCCAGCAGCTTAGCTGACTTTAGCGGGAACATTCAGTACTTC | TRBD2 | TRBV11-2 | . | 15 | TRBJ2-4
CASSLLQGNEKLFF | TGTGCCAGCAGTTTATTACAGGGGAATGAAAAACTGTTTTTT | TRBD1 | TRBV28 | . | 14 | TRBJ1-4
CASIIRDRRPLNYGYTF | TGCGCCAGCATTATCCGGGACAGGCGTCCCCTTAACTATGGCTACACCTTC | TRBD1 | TRBV10-1 | . | 17 | TRBJ1-2
CASSSGPSPREGYTF | TGTGCCAGCAGCTCAGGGCCTTCGCCTAGAGAGGGCTACACCTTC | . | TRBV5-5 | . | 15 | TRBJ1-2
CASSQGTQGITDTQYF | TGTGCCAGCAGCCAAGGAACACAGGGTATCACAGATACGCAGTATTTT | . | TRBV4-2 | . | 16 | TRBJ2-3
CASSEAGGPVGEQYF | TGTGCCAGCAGTGAAGCGGGGGGCCCTGTCGGTGAGCAGTACTTC | TRBD2 | TRBV25-1 | . | 15 | TRBJ2-7
CASSLRLAGGPDTGELFF | TGTGCCAGCAGTCTTCGACTAGCGGGAGGGCCCGACACCGGGGAGCTGTTTTTT | TRBD2 | TRBV6-6 | . | 18 | TRBJ2-2
CASSLEVGGRDTQYF | TGTGCCAGCAGCTTGGAGGTGGGGGGTCGAGATACGCAGTATTTT | . | TRBV11-2 | . | 15 | TRBJ2-3
CAISGGRQGARKDEQYF | TGTGCCATCAGTGGGGGGCGACAGGGGGCGAGGAAGGACGAGCAGTACTTC | TRBD1 | TRBV10-3 | . | 17 | TRBJ2-7
CASSAQGVPLFF | TGTGCCAGCAGCGCTCAGGGGGTACCTCTCTTCTTT | TRBD1 | TRBV9 | . | 12 | TRBJ1-1
CASSLQGDYGYTF | TGTGCCAGCAGTTTACAGGGGGACTATGGCTACACCTTC | TRBD1 | TRBV27 | . | 13 | TRBJ1-2
CASSEGQGIYEQYF | TGTGCCAGCAGCGAGGGACAGGGGATCTACGAGCAGTACTTC | TRBD1 | TRBV6-4 | . | 14 | TRBJ2-7
CASSLTPSEQFF | TGTGCCAGCAGCTTAACCCCTAGTGAGCAGTTCTTC | . | TRBV7-9 | . | 12 | TRBJ2-1
CASNFQGLNSPLHF | TGTGCCTCAAACTTCCAGGGGTTGAATTCACCCCTCCACTTT | . | TRBV30 | . | 14 | TRBJ1-6
CASSLRSDTEAFF | TGTGCCAGCAGCTTAAGATCGGACACTGAAGCTTTCTTT | . | TRBV7-9 | . | 13 | TRBJ1-1
CASSSSSAGTDTQYF | TGTGCCAGCAGCTCATCTAGCGCGGGCACAGATACGCAGTATTTT | . | TRBV5-4 | . | 15 | TRBJ2-3
CASRSGDFGELFF | TGTGCCAGCAGGTCAGGGGATTTCGGGGAGCTGTTTTTT | . | TRBV5-6 | . | 13 | TRBJ2-2
CASSQAGGTYGYTF | TGTGCCAGCAGCCAGGCAGGGGGGACCTATGGCTACACCTTC | TRBD1 | TRBV28 | . | 14 | TRBJ1-2
CASSLARYNEQFF | TGTGCCAGCAGCTTAGCCAGATACAATGAGCAGTTCTTC | . | TRBV11-1 | once | 13 | TRBJ2-1